This TCR beta chain was captured in a study of spatial heterogeneity in lung cancer. Background on the study: The average appearance count of each unique TCR and UMI combination in raw reads was more than 8.5.

Single TCR cDNA molecules each had their own unique molecular identifier. TCRdb reprocessed the 5' RACE reads with MiXCR, giving one entry per CDR3 protein. The table has several thousand distinct CDR3 sequences, 4% to 5.5% seen once. Germline V gives CDR1 MNHEY, CDR2 SMNVEV (reference sequence). V lost 2 bases to trimming and J lost 5 bases, with 9 bases between them. The CDR3 has 13 amino acids. Time point: sample taken at primary tumor resection. The donor group consisted of approximately 77 patients who had untreated, early-stage non-small cell lung cancer. Extraction of whole RNA from tumor, nontumor lung or frozen PBMC preceded unsorted sequencing. This clonotype is medium-sized in the sample.

This receptor was taken from a female donor with early-stage non-small cell lung cancer. The material sequenced was normal lung tissue next to the tumor, taken at surgery. The chain uses TRBV27 and TRBJ2-5; a weak D match, TRBD1 (6 bases). The CDR3 DNA follows: TGTGCCAGCAGTTTACGAAGGGGGGAGACCCAGTACTTC. Residues: CASSLRRGETQYF.